These 3 T cell receptor beta chains originate from one sample sequenced in a study of T cell responses to AZD1222 COVID-19 vaccine. Libraries were prepared by immunoSEQ multiplex PCR; TCRdb keeps only in-frame clonotypes and omits some of them. The data contain around 80,000 clones, approximately 85% of them seen just once; the ten biggest clones take up less than 11%. Sequences were derived from peripheral blood, sampled 28 days after the second AZD1222 dose. These receptor sequences come from an adult who received the AZD1222 COVID-19 vaccine.

The chain links TRBV4-2 to TRBJ2-2, with D unresolved. The germline V gene has CDR1 LGHNA and CDR2 YNFKEQ. The CDR3 runs to 13 residues. Trimming shortened V by 4 bases and J by 6 bases, and 9 bases separated the two germline ends. The CDR3 spells CASSPVVAGELFF. CDR3 coding DNA: TGTGCCAGCAGCCCCGTTGTGGCCGGGGAGCTGTTTTTT.

This chain uses TRBV9 with TRBJ2-3; 10 bases line up with TRBD1. The J segment lost 7 bases and the V segment lost 0 bases, leaving 8 bases of the junction unmatched. This CDR3 has 16 amino acids. Looked up from germline, CDR1 is SGDLS and CDR2 is YYNGEE. The CDR3 here is CASSVEVGQGSYTQYF. The CDR3, as DNA: TGTGCCAGCAGCGTAGAGGTGGGACAGGGGTCCTATACGCAGTATTTT.

The chain combines TRBV5-6 with TRBJ2-5; the D gene is possibly TRBD1 (6 bases). The CDR3 runs 15 residues. Germline CDR1 SGHDT, CDR2 YYEEEE. V lost 1 base and J lost 3, with 13 bases in between. The CDR3 bases are TGTGCCAGCAGCTTGCCCAGGGGCGAGGAAGAGACCCAGTACTTC. Amino acids: CASSLPRGEEETQYF.